The next 4 T cell receptor beta chains were all read from a single sample in a study of molecular identifiers for immune sequencing clone quantification. TCRdb reprocessed the PCR reads via MiXCR and lists one record per CDR3 protein. Here the sample spans 400,000 to 600,000 distinct CDR3 sequences, around 21% being singletons. The sequenced material came from naive CD8+ T cells from blood, with Jurkat cell RNA spiked in. Subset noted: FACS-sorted CD8+CD4-CCR7+CD45RA+ naive T cells. These receptors were obtained from a human donor in good health. Some libraries in this study had Jurkat cell RNA spiked in.

This clonotype has a handful of counts. This chain uses TRBV27 with TRBJ2-6; D gene unclear. Deletions cut 5 bases from V and 0 bases from J, with 2 bases between. The CDR3 contains 13 residues. Germline V gene data show CDR1 as MNHEY and CDR2 as SMNVEV (reference sequence). The CDR3 here is CASSRSGANVLTF. CDR3 DNA sequence: TGTGCCAGCAGTCGCTCTGGGGCCAACGTCCTGACTTTC.

This rearrangement joins TRBV12-3 or TRBV12-4 to TRBJ2-1; a weak D match, TRBD2 (6 bases). V gave up 6 bases and J gave up 9 bases, with 21 bases separating them. CDR3 length equals 15 residues. For the CDR3, the DNA is TGTGCCAGCAGCCCGGGACTGGAGGGCTATGCTGAGCAGTTCTTC. Translating gives CASSPGLEGYAEQFF.

The table lists this clonotype with a few counts. The J gene is TRBJ1-1, the V gene TRBV7-9, with unresolved D. The CDR3 loop spans 16 amino acids. Trimming stripped 2 bases from V and 4 bases from J, with 17 bases between. Looked up from germline, CDR1 is SEHNR and CDR2 is FQNEAQ (reference sequence). The CDR3 loop reads CASSLSLTSLGTEAFF. The CDR3 region has the DNA TGTGCCAGCAGCTTATCTCTGACTTCCCTTGGCACTGAAGCTTTCTTT.

V and J are TRBV6-2 or TRBV6-3 and TRBJ2-5; 10 bases agree with TRBD2. The V and J ends lost 2 bases and 0 bases, in that order; junction bases with no gene match: 6. The CDR3 spans 17 residues. Germline CDR1 and CDR2: MNHEY and SVGEGT. For the CDR3, the DNA is TGTGCCAGCAGTTACGGGCTAGCGGGGGCCCACCAAGAGACCCAGTACTTC. Translated: CASSYGLAGAHQETQYF.